The clone carrying this T cell receptor beta chain was found many times. What it recognizes is unknown. One end of the junction fails to match germline, which may point to a read error. The data belong to a study of T cells after yellow fever vaccination. Overall study: With SMART-Seq v4 Ultra Low Input, the fractions containing low cell numbers were prepared. The study, taken as a whole, reports: Relatively few clonotypes were ones that appeared in both CD4 and CD8 compartments. A weaker secondary response peaked on day 5, the primary on day 15.

CDR3 length equals 12 residues. Germline CDR1 DFQATT, CDR2 SNEGSKA (reference sequence). UMIs and a universal primer site were added when TCR cDNA was made by 5'RACE template switching. From the 5' RACE reads, TCRdb called clonotypes with MiXCR, one entry per CDR3 protein. The sample shows over 130,000 distinct CDR3 sequences, roughly 8% of them seen only once. This TCR was recovered from a man aged 30 to 45 who received the YFV17D yellow fever vaccine. This chain uses TRBV20-1 with TRBJ2-5; possibly TRBD1 for D (5 bases). This specimen was CD4+ T cells sorted from PBMCs, taken 5 days after the yellow fever booster vaccination. This CDR3 reads CRAMVGPETQYF. Here the CDR3 DNA reads TGCAGGGCTATGGTGGGGCCAGAGACCCAGTACTTC.